The 21 T cell receptor beta chains reported below all come from one sample, sequenced in a study of blood T cell repertoires in COVID-19. Method: immunoSEQ multiplex PCR; TCRdb's copy keeps in-frame clones and lacks some. The sample records about 21,000 clones, about 89% being singletons. The specimen was peripheral blood. The receptors come from a human donor with active COVID-19. The donor label of this sample is uncertain.

V usage is TRBV7-9 and J usage is TRBJ2-1; 7 bases line up with TRBD2. CDR1 is SEHNR and CDR2 is FQNEAQ in the germline V gene (reference sequence). V lost 3 bases, J lost 7 bases, and 9 bases stayed unmatched. The CDR3 runs 15 residues. The CDR3 is CASSFNLLADNEQFF. CDR3 sequence (DNA): TGTGCCAGCAGCTTTAATTTGCTAGCGGATAATGAGCAGTTCTTC.

The rearrangement uses TRBV5-1 and TRBJ2-5, with 9 bases that match TRBD1. This CDR3 has 15 residues. Looked up from germline, CDR1 is SGHRS and CDR2 is YFSETQ. The ends lost 3 bases at V and 5 bases at J; junction bases unmatched: 8. CDR3 sequence reads: CASSWGQGEGETQYF. Written as DNA, the CDR3 is TGCGCCAGCAGCTGGGGACAGGGCGAGGGCGAGACCCAGTACTTC.

The chain is built from TRBV7-2 and TRBJ2-5; no clear D. CDR3 length equals 15 residues. Germline V CDR1 and CDR2: SGHTA, FQGNSA. Trimming left V 4 bases short and J 2 bases short, with 14 bases between. The DNA for the CDR3 is TGTGCCAGCAGCTACAACGCGGTGCCTCAAGAGACCCAGTACTTC. Its protein is CASSYNAVPQETQYF.

V is TRBV15 and J is TRBJ2-3; tentatively, D is TRBD2 (5 bases). Per germline, CDR1 LNHNV and CDR2 YYDKDF (reference sequence). The CDR3 length is 15 residues. The V and J ends lost 3 bases and 2 bases respectively, with 12 bases between them. CDR3 nucleotide sequence: TGTGCCACCAGCAGCATGAGGGCCGTCACAGATACGCAGTATTTT. This encodes CATSSMRAVTDTQYF.

The chain combines TRBV24-1 with TRBJ1-3; 8 bases match TRBD1. The V and J ends lost 9 bases and 5 bases, in that order; junction bases with no gene match: 5. Germline CDR1 reads KGHDR; CDR2 reads SFDVKD. The CDR3 totals 13 residues. The CDR3 region has the DNA TGTGCCACCCTGGACAGGGAGAGAAACACCATATATTTT. Translation gives CATLDRERNTIYF.

CDR3 region: CASSPRGETQYF. The CDR3 coding sequence is TGTGCCAGCAGTCCCAGAGGAGAGACCCAGTACTTC. This chain links TRBV12-3 or TRBV12-4 with TRBJ2-5; D is unresolved. The CDR3 is 12 amino acids. The V end was cut by 5 bases, the J end by 4 bases, with 8 bases between.

The V gene is TRBV19, the J gene TRBJ1-6; D is undetermined. Trimming took off 3 bases at V and 1 base at J, with 13 bases between the two ends. The CDR3 length is 17 residues. Germline V gene lookup returns CDR1 LNHDA and CDR2 SQIVND (reference sequence). The chain's CDR3 is CASSINPMSSYNSPLHF. The CDR3 DNA reads TGTGCCAGTAGTATCAACCCCATGAGTTCCTATAATTCACCCCTCCACTTT.

The chain employs TRBV3-1 (or the pseudogene TRBV3-2) and TRBJ2-3; D may be TRBD1 (6 bases). CDR1 is LGHDT and CDR2 is YNNKEL in the germline V gene (reference sequence). V dropped 5 bases and J dropped 1 base, with 13 bases sitting between them. The CDR3 covers 15 residues. CDR3 coding DNA: TGTGCCAGCAGCTCCTGGGACAAGGGCACAGATACGCAGTATTTT. Its translation is CASSSWDKGTDTQYF.

The chain has TRBV11-2 and TRBJ1-3, with 8 bases aligning to TRBD1. Germline loops: CDR1 SGHAT, CDR2 FQNNGV. After removal of 1 base from V and 7 bases from J, the junction contained 3 bases not matched to a gene. The CDR3 length is 14 residues. The CDR3 nucleotides read TGTGCCAGCAGCTTAGTGGCAGGGGGCAACACCATATATTTT. It is translated as CASSLVAGGNTIYF.

The genes are TRBV12-3 or TRBV12-4 and TRBJ1-6, with D perhaps TRBD1 (5 bases). CDR3 length: 13 amino acids. Trimming cost V 9 bases and J 7 bases, with 13 bases left between them. CDR3: CASSLGLNSPLHF. CDR3 bases: TGTGCCAGTTCCTTGGGGCTGAATTCACCCCTCCACTTT.

This chain connects TRBV5-1 to TRBJ2-1, with 8 bases that match TRBD1. Germline V gives CDR1 SGHRS, CDR2 YFSETQ. V lost 4 bases and J lost 1; bases outside the gene matches: 16. The CDR3 is 19 residues long. This CDR3 is CASSPGRGLDRASYNEQFF. In DNA form, the CDR3 reads TGCGCCAGCAGCCCGGGTCGGGGATTGGACAGGGCGTCCTACAATGAGCAGTTCTTC.

J is TRBJ1-5 and V is TRBV27; 7 nucleotides agree with TRBD1. Losses at the gene ends were 6 bases for V and 6 bases for J; bases not matched to a gene: 11. Germline-derived CDR1 and CDR2 are MNHEY and SMNVEV (reference sequence). This CDR3 comprises 15 residues. The CDR3 is CASSQKQGSGQPQHF. The CDR3 coding sequence is TGTGCCAGCAGCCAAAAACAGGGGTCGGGTCAGCCCCAGCATTTT.

The CDR3 DNA reads TGTGCCAGCAGCAAATGGGCGAACACTGAAGCTTTCTTT. As protein: CASSKWANTEAFF. This chain uses TRBV7-3 with TRBJ1-1; D not certain. Trimming cost V 5 bases and J 1 base, with 8 bases left between them. CDR1 and CDR2 (germline): SGHTA, FQGTGA. CDR3 length equals 13 residues.

The chain links TRBV14 to TRBJ1-2; 7 nucleotides align to TRBD1. Losses at the gene ends were 4 bases for V and 8 bases for J; bases not matched to a gene: 10. Germline V lookup: CDR1 SGHDN, CDR2 FVKESK. CDR3 size: 14 residues. The CDR3: CASSPLGGGGGYTF. DNA for the CDR3: TGTGCCAGCAGCCCTCTTGGTGGAGGGGGCGGCTACACCTTC.

The CDR3 loop is CASSPLANQETQYF. Here the CDR3 DNA reads TGTGCCAGCTCACCACTAGCGAATCAAGAGACCCAGTACTTC. The chain is built from TRBV18 and TRBJ2-5; TRBD2 is a possible D gene (5 bases). This CDR3 is 14 amino acids long. From germline, CDR1 is KGHSH and CDR2 LQKENI. Trimming left V 1 base short and J 2 bases short, with 8 bases between.

Only a few counts were recorded for this clone. The rearrangement uses TRBV6-5 and TRBJ2-1, with TRBD2 matching 9 bases. The CDR3 contains 13 residues. Germline values: CDR1 MNHEY, CDR2 SVGAGI. Trimming at V came to 7 bases and at J to 3 bases, leaving 1 base not matched to a gene. Written as DNA, the CDR3 is TGTGCCAGCAAGCGGGAGGTCTACAATGAGCAGTTCTTC. It is translated as CASKREVYNEQFF.

This chain uses TRBV30 with TRBJ1-6; D is unclear. V was trimmed by 3 bases and J by 7 bases, leaving 13 bases between them. CDR3 length equals 14 residues. CDR1 GTSNPN and CDR2 SVGIG come from the germline V gene (reference sequence). CDR3 nucleotide sequence: TGTGCCTGGAGCTCCGAGTTGTCCAATTCACCCCTCCACTTT. This codes for CAWSSELSNSPLHF.

This chain links TRBV18 with TRBJ2-2; D is unresolved. Germline V gene lookup returns CDR1 KGHSH and CDR2 LQKENI. Trimming took 5 bases from V and 3 from J, leaving 7 bases between them. This CDR3 region has 13 residues. The CDR3 spells CASSSRDTGELFF. The CDR3 nucleotides are TGTGCCAGCTCATCTCGGGACACCGGGGAGCTGTTTTTT. Full variable domain (remainder filled in from reference TRBV18 and TRBJ2-2): NAGVMQNPRHLVRRRGQEARLRCSPMKGHSHVYWYRQLPEEGLKFMVYLQKENIIDESGMPKERFSAEFPKEGPSILRIQQVVRGDSAAYFCASSSRDTGELFFGEGSRLTVL.

The rearrangement links TRBV29-1 to TRBJ2-3; TRBD2 agrees at 16 bases. This CDR3 spans 19 amino acids. Germline loops: CDR1 SQVTM, CDR2 ANQGSEA. Unmatched junction bases numbered 13, after V lost 5 bases and J lost 2 bases. This chain's CDR3 is CSVWKTGTSGRGSTDTQYF. The CDR3 DNA sequence: TGCAGCGTTTGGAAAACCGGGACTAGCGGGAGGGGGTCCACAGATACGCAGTATTTT.

The rearrangement links TRBV18 to TRBJ2-1; D may be TRBD1 (5 bases). V was cut by 5 bases and J by 8 bases, with 7 bases left in between. The CDR3 has 11 amino acids. Per the germline V gene, CDR1 is KGHSH and CDR2 is LQKENI. CDR3 sequence: CASSRGDEQFF. The CDR3 coding sequence is TGTGCCAGCTCAAGGGGTGATGAGCAGTTCTTC. Full variable domain (rest looked up from reference TRBV18 and TRBJ2-1): NAGVMQNPRHLVRRRGQEARLRCSPMKGHSHVYWYRQLPEEGLKFMVYLQKENIIDESGMPKERFSAEFPKEGPSILRIQQVVRGDSAAYFCASSRGDEQFFGPGTRLTVL.

CDR3 protein: CSGGGATGELFF. DNA of the CDR3: TGCAGCGGAGGGGGGGCCACCGGGGAGCTGTTTTTT. This chain connects TRBV29-1 to TRBJ2-2; maybe TRBD2 (7 bases). The germline V and J ends were trimmed by 7 bases and 4 bases, with 10 bases remaining between them. CDR1 is SQVTM and CDR2 is ANQGSEA in the germline V gene. The CDR3 loop spans 12 amino acids.